These 31 T cell receptor beta chains originate from one sample sequenced in a study of Ad26.COV2.S vaccination and SARS-CoV-2 variants. Treatment specified: some 20 received Ad26.COV2.S at low or high dose, single or two shots; 5 received placebo; per-sample allocation not given. Sampling happened 63 days after the first vaccine or placebo injection. Data came from immunoSEQ multiplex PCR; TCRdb stores just in-frame clones and leaves some out. The sample lists roughly 400,000 clones, around nine tenths occurring once. The specimen comprised peripheral blood, sampled in a trial of Ad26.COV2.S vaccine versus placebo. These receptors were taken from a person between 18 and 59 years old who received the Ad26.COV2.S COVID-19 vaccine or a placebo.

In regard to this clone: Its ends do not fully match the called genes, so a read error is possible. The same CDR3 also results from other DNA sequences found in this sample. This chain joins TRBV20-1 and TRBJ2-7; a weak D match, TRBD1 (6 bases). Germline V CDR1 and CDR2: DFQATT, SNEGSKA (reference sequence). The CDR3 has 11 amino acids. CDR3: CSARGGYEQYF. The CDR3 coding sequence is TGCAGTGCCAGAGGGGGCTACGAGCAGTACTTC.

The rearrangement uses TRBV5-1 and TRBJ2-3; TRBD2 is a possible D gene (5 bases). This CDR3 region has 13 residues. Per the germline V gene, CDR1 is SGHRS and CDR2 is YFSETQ. V lost 6 bases to trimming and J lost 0 bases, with 8 bases between them. The CDR3 sequence: CASTTGSTDTQYF. The CDR3 bases are TGCGCCAGCACCACGGGGAGCACAGATACGCAGTATTTT.

This chain links TRBV3-1 (or the pseudogene TRBV3-2) with TRBJ2-5, with D possibly being TRBD1 or TRBD2 (6 bases each). This CDR3 contains 14 residues. Germline V gene sequence: CDR1 LGHDT, CDR2 YNNKEL (reference sequence). Trimming shortened V by 7 bases and J by 1 base, and 13 bases separated the two germline ends. The CDR3 here is CASTRGGTQETQYF. The DNA of the CDR3 is TGTGCCAGCACCCGAGGGGGGACCCAAGAGACCCAGTACTTC.

V gene TRBV6-1 combines with J gene TRBJ2-7; no reliable D call. Trimming took off 3 bases at V and 3 bases at J, with 12 bases between the two ends. Germline CDR1 and CDR2: MNHNS and SASEGT. The CDR3 runs 14 residues. CDR3 amino acids: CASSDIPADYEQYF. The CDR3 region has the DNA TGTGCCAGCAGTGACATCCCCGCTGACTACGAGCAGTACTTC.

This clone is a singleton in its sample. This chain joins TRBV14 and TRBJ2-3; weak D call: TRBD1 (6 bases). Trimming removed 4 bases at V and 0 bases at J, with 17 bases between. The CDR3 is 17 residues long. CDR1 is SGHDN and CDR2 is FVKESK in the germline V gene. CDR3 in amino acids: CASSPWTVDASTDTQYF. In DNA, the CDR3 is TGTGCCAGCAGCCCCTGGACAGTCGATGCTAGCACAGATACGCAGTATTTT.

The CDR3 is CASSPGNTGELFF. CDR3 nucleotides: TGTGCCAGCAGCCCAGGAAACACCGGGGAGCTGTTTTTT. The V call is TRBV7-9, the J call TRBJ2-2; D remains ambiguous. The ends were cut back, 5 bases at V and 2 bases at J, with 6 bases in the middle. Per germline, CDR1 SEHNR and CDR2 FQNEAQ (reference sequence). The CDR3 is made up of 13 amino acids.

The rearrangement links TRBV3-1 (or the pseudogene TRBV3-2) to TRBJ2-2, with 12 bases that match TRBD2. The ends lost 0 bases at V and 1 base at J; junction bases unmatched: 6. Looked up from germline, CDR1 is LGHDT and CDR2 is YNNKEL (reference sequence). This CDR3 region has 19 residues. The CDR3 DNA sequence: TGTGCCAGCAGCCAAGAGCTAGCGGGAGGGCCTATGAACACCGGGGAGCTGTTTTTT. As protein: CASSQELAGGPMNTGELFF.

The chain couples TRBV5-1 to TRBJ2-7; D uncertain. With 0 bases removed from V and 2 bases from J, the gap between germline ends came to 12 bases. The CDR3 sequence is 15 residues long. Germline lookup yields CDR1 SGHRS and CDR2 YFSETQ. In nucleotides, the CDR3 is TGCGCCAGCAGCTTGGATAGGACGGCCGCCTACGAGCAGTACTTC. As protein: CASSLDRTAAYEQYF.

The J gene is TRBJ1-5, the V gene TRBV27; D not resolved. The V end lost 4 bases, the J end lost 6 bases, and 4 bases lay between the germline ends. Germline assignment: CDR1 MNHEY and CDR2 SMNVEV (reference sequence). This CDR3 is built from 11 residues. CDR3 sequence reads: CASSSCQPQHF. CDR3 DNA sequence: TGTGCCAGCAGTTCGTGTCAGCCCCAGCATTTT.

V usage is TRBV7-9 and J usage is TRBJ1-2, with D uncertain. CDR3 length: 17 residues. The germline V gene has CDR1 SEHNR and CDR2 FQNEAQ (reference sequence). V was clipped by 1 base and J by 7 bases, with 22 bases between them. The CDR3 coding sequence is TGTGCCAGCAGCTTAGAAATCCAGGCCGGTGGCCTGGGTGGCTACACCTTC. This codes for CASSLEIQAGGLGGYTF. The entire variable domain, with the rest obtained from reference TRBV7-9 and TRBJ1-2, is as follows: DTGVSQNPRHKITKRGQNVTFRCDPISEHNRLYWYRQTLGQGPEFLTYFQNEAQLEKSRLLSDRFSAERPKGSFSTLEIQRTEQGDSAMYLCASSLEIQAGGLGGYTFGSGTRLTVV.

The chain combines TRBV7-3 with TRBJ2-7; D call uncertain. Germline CDR1 SGHTA, CDR2 FQGTGA. The V gene lost 0 bases and the J gene lost 6 bases, with 9 bases spanning the gap. The CDR3 totals 13 residues. The CDR3 DNA is TGTGCCAGCAGCTTAACGTCGGCGCGCGAGCAGTACTTC. Amino acid sequence: CASSLTSAREQYF. The full variable domain, with the rest looked up from reference TRBV7-3 and TRBJ2-7, is GAGVSQTPSNKVTEKGKYVELRCDPISGHTALYWYRQSLGQGPEFLIYFQGTGAADDSGLPNDRFFAVRPEGSVSTLKIQRTERGDSAVYLCASSLTSAREQYFGPGTRLTVT.

This clone turned up a few times. V is TRBV7-9 and J is TRBJ2-7; no clear D gene. Per the germline V gene, CDR1 is SEHNR and CDR2 is FQNEAQ (reference sequence). The CDR3 contains 14 residues. Trimming removed 5 bases from V and 1 base from J, with 12 bases in between. CDR3 sequence: CASSRRGSSYEQYF. Written as DNA, the CDR3 is TGTGCCAGCAGCCGTAGAGGCTCTTCCTACGAGCAGTACTTC.

This chain uses TRBV29-1 with TRBJ2-7, with 7 bases aligning to TRBD1. The CDR3 loop spans 14 amino acids. Germline-derived CDR1 and CDR2 are SQVTM and ANQGSEA. The trim removed 6 bases at V and 0 bases at J, leaving 8 bases unmatched. CDR3 in amino acids: CSVAAAGGSYEQYF. The CDR3 coding sequence is TGCAGCGTGGCCGCCGCAGGGGGCTCCTACGAGCAGTACTTC.

The gene calls are TRBV11-3 and TRBJ2-2; the D is unclear. The germline CDR1 and CDR2 sequences are SGHNT and YENEEA. CDR3 size: 13 residues. V gave up 4 bases and J gave up 4 bases, with 7 bases separating them. For the CDR3, the DNA is TGTGCCAGCAGCTGGACCCGCACCGGGGAGCTGTTTTTT. This sequence encodes CASSWTRTGELFF.

CDR3: CATSHTSGPQHF. DNA of the CDR3: TGTGCCACCAGCCATACCAGTGGACCCCAGCATTTT. V and J are TRBV15 and TRBJ1-5; D not resolved. Trimming left V 5 bases short and J 10 bases short, with 12 bases between. Germline CDR1 reads LNHNV; CDR2 reads YYDKDF (reference sequence). The CDR3 runs 12 residues.

The V call is TRBV5-1, the J call TRBJ1-4, with 9 bases matching TRBD1. V was clipped by 4 bases and J by 2 bases; unmatched bases: 3. Germline V gene sequence: CDR1 SGHRS, CDR2 YFSETQ. The CDR3 covers 15 residues. The CDR3 protein is CASSTGQGTNEKLFF. For the CDR3, the DNA is TGCGCCAGCAGCACCGGACAGGGGACTAATGAAAAACTGTTTTTT.

This chain uses TRBV28 with TRBJ2-5; 11 bases match TRBD1. The CDR3 covers 14 residues. With V trimmed by 5 bases and J by 4 bases, 3 bases remained unmatched. The germline V gene encodes CDR1 MDHEN and CDR2 SYDVKM. The CDR3 DNA follows: TGTGCCAGCAGTACGGACAGGGGGCGAGAGACCCAGTACTTC. Its protein is CASSTDRGRETQYF.

The chain is built from TRBV7-9 and TRBJ1-3; tentative D call: TRBD1 (5 bases). The CDR3 runs 14 residues. V lost 5 bases and J lost 3, with 11 bases in between. The V gene's germline CDR1 is SEHNR and CDR2 FQNEAQ (reference sequence). CDR3 nucleotides: TGTGCCAGCAGCGCCGTCAGGGATGGAAACACCATATATTTT. Translated: CASSAVRDGNTIYF.

The chain links TRBV7-9 to TRBJ2-6; 12 bases agree with TRBD1. The CDR3 extends over 18 amino acids. Germline CDR1 and CDR2: SEHNR and FQNEAQ (reference sequence). J gave up 4 bases and V 6 bases, and 10 bases lay outside the gene matches. The CDR3 coding sequence is TGTGCCAGCAGTCCATGGGGACAGGGGGCGCCCGGGGCCAACGTCCTGACTTTC. It codes for CASSPWGQGAPGANVLTF.

The V and J genes are TRBV3-1 (or the pseudogene TRBV3-2) and TRBJ2-3, with unresolved D. The germline V gene encodes CDR1 LGHDT and CDR2 YNNKEL (reference sequence). The CDR3 is 13 amino acids. V lost 4 bases and J 2 bases, leaving 7 bases between the germline ends. This CDR3 reads CASSPSFTDTQYF. The CDR3 bases are TGTGCCAGCAGCCCGTCTTTCACAGATACGCAGTATTTT.

J is TRBJ1-2 and V is TRBV3-1 (or the pseudogene TRBV3-2), with D possibly being TRBD1 (5 bases). Germline values: CDR1 LGHDT, CDR2 YNNKEL (reference sequence). CDR3 length: 13 amino acids. Trimming shortened V by 1 base and J by 8 bases, and 11 bases separated the two germline ends. CDR3 loop: CASSQVGPGGYTF. The CDR3 nucleotides are TGTGCCAGCAGCCAAGTGGGGCCCGGGGGCTACACCTTC.

The chain couples TRBV28 to TRBJ2-1; 11 bases are a match to TRBD2. Germline CDR1 reads MDHEN; CDR2 reads SYDVKM. The CDR3 is 16 residues long. Unmatched junction bases numbered 0, after V lost 0 bases and J lost 2 bases. The CDR3 sequence is CASSLWTSGTYNEQFF. In nucleotides, the CDR3 is TGTGCCAGCAGTTTATGGACTAGCGGGACCTACAATGAGCAGTTCTTC.

The chain couples TRBV24-1 to TRBJ2-7; 11 bases map to TRBD2. V trimming: 6 bases; J trimming: 0 bases; junction bases outside the gene matches: 9. Per the germline V gene, CDR1 is KGHDR and CDR2 is SFDVKD. CDR3 size: 17 residues. CDR3 sequence: CATSLPRGTSGSYEQYF. The CDR3 bases are TGTGCCACCAGTCTTCCTAGGGGGACTAGCGGCTCCTACGAGCAGTACTTC.

The chain joins TRBV11-2 to TRBJ2-3, with D unclear. The V gene lost 0 bases and the J gene lost 2 bases, with 9 bases spanning the gap. Germline CDR1 is SGHAT and CDR2 is FQNNGV. CDR3 length equals 15 residues. CDR3 nucleotide sequence: TGTGCCAGCAGCTTAGAACTGGTTATCACAGATACGCAGTATTTT. Translation: CASSLELVITDTQYF.

The table lists this clone with a count of one. The chain is built from TRBV11-3 and TRBJ2-3, with 9 nucleotides matching TRBD2. The CDR3 is 16 amino acids. Germline CDR1 reads SGHNT; CDR2 reads YENEEA. The trim removed 2 bases at V and 4 bases at J, leaving 7 bases unmatched. In DNA form, the CDR3 reads TGTGCCAGCAGCTTACGTAGCGGGAGTAGGTCAGATACGCAGTATTTT. It codes for CASSLRSGSRSDTQYF.

V gene TRBV18 combines with J gene TRBJ2-2; 7 nucleotides match TRBD1. There are 15 residues in the CDR3. Trimming removed 2 bases from V and 4 bases from J; junction bases left unmatched: 4. Germline lookup yields CDR1 KGHSH and CDR2 LQKENI. The DNA for the CDR3 is TGTGCCAGCTCACCAACAGGGGCAGGCACCGGGGAGCTGTTTTTT. It codes for CASSPTGAGTGELFF.

The chain uses TRBV20-1 and TRBJ2-3; D call uncertain. Germline assignment: CDR1 DFQATT and CDR2 SNEGSKA (reference sequence). The CDR3 has 10 amino acids. Trimming removed 3 bases at V and 4 bases at J, with 2 bases between. The CDR3 region is CSASSDTQYF. CDR3 nucleotide sequence: TGCAGTGCTAGTTCAGATACGCAGTATTTT.

J is TRBJ2-3 and V is TRBV9; D is possibly TRBD1 or TRBD2 (5 bases each). Germline V gives CDR1 SGDLS, CDR2 YYNGEE. Trimming left V 4 bases short and J 2 bases short, with 11 bases between. The CDR3 is 14 amino acids. The CDR3 loop is CASSPSGLTDTQYF. For the CDR3, the DNA is TGTGCCAGCAGCCCCTCGGGGCTCACAGATACGCAGTATTTT. Full variable domain (missing parts from reference TRBV9 and TRBJ2-3): DSGVTQTPKHLITATGQRVTLRCSPRSGDLSVYWYQQSLDQGLQFLIQYYNGEERAKGNILERFSAQQFPDLHSELNLSSLELGDSALYFCASSPSGLTDTQYFGPGTRLTVL.

This clone was counted once. The chain combines TRBV27 with TRBJ2-7; 8 bases match TRBD2. The CDR3 is 15 residues long. The germline CDR1 and CDR2 sequences are MNHEY and SMNVEV (reference sequence). Trimming took 5 bases from V and 2 from J; bases not matched to a gene: 8. DNA for the CDR3: TGTGCCAGCAGTCCCTCCTCCGGGGGGGCCTACGAGCAGTACTTC. Protein sequence: CASSPSSGGAYEQYF.

This clone was seen a handful of times. The chain uses TRBV5-4 and TRBJ1-2, with D tentatively TRBD1 (6 bases). V was shortened by 1 base and J by 6 bases, with 13 bases between the two germline ends. CDR3 length equals 14 residues. Germline-derived CDR1 and CDR2 are SGHNT and YYREEE (reference sequence). Here the CDR3 DNA reads TGTGCCAGCAGCTTGCCCGGGGCAGGGGATGGCTACACCTTC. Protein product: CASSLPGAGDGYTF.

The rearrangement links TRBV30 to TRBJ2-3, with a weak D call TRBD2 (6 bases). V was trimmed by 1 base and J by 4 bases, leaving 15 bases between them. The CDR3 contains 15 residues. Germline lookup yields CDR1 GTSNPN and CDR2 SVGIG (reference sequence). CDR3 residues: CAWSAVVGSADTQYF. The CDR3 nucleotides are TGTGCCTGGAGTGCAGTTGTCGGGAGTGCAGATACGCAGTATTTT.